This TCR beta chain was sequenced for a study of OX40 agonist ivuxolimab in advanced cancers. The repertoire was sequenced with immunoSEQ multiplex PCR; TCRdb's copy has only in-frame clones and lacks some. Of approximately 90,000 clones listed, around nine tenths are singletons. The germline gives CDR1 LNHDA, CDR2 SQIVND (reference sequence). This CDR3 contains 15 residues. The V gene lost 1 base and the J gene lost 6 bases, with 12 bases spanning the gap. The origin of this receptor is an adult with an advanced solid tumor such as melanoma, head and neck, liver or kidney cancer. The sample was CD4+ or CD8+ T cells sorted from blood, taken in a trial of the OX40 agonist ivuxolimab. The chain is built from TRBV19 and TRBJ2-2; tentatively, D is TRBD1 or TRBD2 (5 bases each). CDR3 in DNA: TGTGCCAGTAGTATAGTTGGGACGCTTTCCGGGGAGCTGTTTTTT. Translated: CASSIVGTLSGELFF. The full variable domain, rest sourced from reference TRBV19 and TRBJ2-2, is DGGITQSPKYLFRKEGQNVTLSCEQNLNHDAMYWYRQDPGQGLRLIYYSQIVNDFQKGDIAEGYSVSREKKESFPLTVTSAQKNPTAFYLCASSIVGTLSGELFFGEGSRLTVL.